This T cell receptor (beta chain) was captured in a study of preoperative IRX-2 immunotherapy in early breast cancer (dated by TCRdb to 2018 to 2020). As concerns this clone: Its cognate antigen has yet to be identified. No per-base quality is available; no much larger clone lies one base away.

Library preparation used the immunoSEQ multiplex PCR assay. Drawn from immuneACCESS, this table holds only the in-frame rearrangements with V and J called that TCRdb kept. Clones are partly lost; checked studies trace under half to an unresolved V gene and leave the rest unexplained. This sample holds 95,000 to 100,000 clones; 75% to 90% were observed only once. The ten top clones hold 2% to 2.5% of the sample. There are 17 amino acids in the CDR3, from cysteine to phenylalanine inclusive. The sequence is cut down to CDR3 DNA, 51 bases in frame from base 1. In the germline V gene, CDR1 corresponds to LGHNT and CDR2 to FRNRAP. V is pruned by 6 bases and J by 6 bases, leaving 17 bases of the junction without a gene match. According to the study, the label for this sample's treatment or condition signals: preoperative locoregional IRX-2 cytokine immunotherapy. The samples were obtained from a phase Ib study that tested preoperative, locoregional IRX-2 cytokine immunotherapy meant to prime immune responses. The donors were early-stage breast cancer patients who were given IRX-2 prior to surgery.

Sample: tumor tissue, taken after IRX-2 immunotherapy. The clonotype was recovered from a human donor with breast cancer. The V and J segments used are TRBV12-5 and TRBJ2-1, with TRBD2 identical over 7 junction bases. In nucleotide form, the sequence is TGTGCTAGTGGCTACGTCGGCCCCGGGACTACCTTCAATGAGCAGTTCTTC. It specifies CASGYVGPGTTFNEQFF. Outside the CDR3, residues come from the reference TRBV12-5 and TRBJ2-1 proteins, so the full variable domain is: DARVTQTPRHKVTEMGQEVTMRCQPILGHNTVFWYRQTMMQGLELLAYFRNRAPLDDSGMPKDRFSAEMPDATLATLKIQPSEPRDSAVYFCASGYVGPGTTFNEQFFGPGTRLTVL.